These 3 T cell receptor beta chains share one sample of origin, sequenced in a study of T-cell reconstitution after alpha-beta-depleted transplantation in children. Unique molecular identifiers were built into the TCRbeta library. TCRdb independently ran MiXCR on the PCR reads; one entry per CDR3 protein. The sample has hundreds of thousands of distinct CDR3 sequences, 10% to 15% seen once. The sample in question was PBMCs, mostly from graft donor cells, obtained 360 days after TCRalphabeta/CD19-depleted stem cell transplant. These TCRs come from a male patient younger than 18 who had a stem cell transplant for acute myeloid leukemia, so the T cells may come from the graft donor.

The chain links TRBV6-2 or TRBV6-3 to TRBJ2-1; TRBD2 agrees at 12 bases. The length of the CDR3 is 17 residues. The ends lost 7 bases at V and 3 bases at J; junction bases unmatched: 10. CDR1 and CDR2 (germline): MNHEY, SVGEGT. CDR3 nucleotide sequence: TGTGCCAGCACCGTCCCCGGGACTAGCGGGTACTACAATGAGCAGTTCTTC. Encoded protein: CASTVPGTSGYYNEQFF.

This chain links TRBV5-1 with TRBJ2-4, with a possible D match to TRBD1 (5 bases). The CDR3 sequence is 19 residues long. With 0 bases removed from V and 0 bases from J, the gap between germline ends came to 19 bases. Germline CDR1 reads SGHRS; CDR2 reads YFSETQ. This chain's CDR3 is CASSLVIQGSQLAKNIQYF. In DNA form, the CDR3 reads TGCGCCAGCAGCTTGGTGATCCAGGGTTCTCAGTTAGCCAAAAACATTCAGTACTTC. Looking up the rest from reference TRBV5-1 and TRBJ2-4 gives the full variable domain: KAGVTQTPRYLIKTRGQQVTLSCSPISGHRSVSWYQQTPGQGLQFLFEYFSETQRNKGNFPGRFSGRQFSNSRSEMNVSTLELGDSALYLCASSLVIQGSQLAKNIQYFGAGTRLSVL.

The chain is built from TRBV29-1 and TRBJ1-2; D is possibly TRBD1 (5 bases). CDR3 length: 11 residues. Germline V CDR1 and CDR2: SQVTM, ANQGSEA. The ends were cut back, 3 bases at V and 5 bases at J, with 7 bases in the middle. The CDR3 nucleotides are TGCAGCGTTGATGCAGGGTATGGCTACACCTTC. Translating it yields CSVDAGYGYTF.